This T cell receptor (beta chain) stems from a study of blood T cell repertoires in COVID-19. Assay: immunoSEQ multiplex PCR; the TCRdb copy retains only in-frame clones and omits some. The sample shows under 200,000 clones, roughly 83% of them seen only once. CDR3 length: 11 residues. The V gene's germline CDR1 is DFQATT and CDR2 SNEGSKA (reference sequence). The germline V and J ends were trimmed by 6 bases and 4 bases, with 8 bases remaining between them. The sample comprised peripheral blood. This chain links TRBV20-1 with TRBJ2-3; D is unresolved. This TCR was recovered from a woman aged 55-69 years with acute or convalescent COVID-19. The CDR3 reads CSARLADTQYF. The CDR3 coding sequence is TGCAGTGCCAGGCTGGCAGATACGCAGTATTTT.